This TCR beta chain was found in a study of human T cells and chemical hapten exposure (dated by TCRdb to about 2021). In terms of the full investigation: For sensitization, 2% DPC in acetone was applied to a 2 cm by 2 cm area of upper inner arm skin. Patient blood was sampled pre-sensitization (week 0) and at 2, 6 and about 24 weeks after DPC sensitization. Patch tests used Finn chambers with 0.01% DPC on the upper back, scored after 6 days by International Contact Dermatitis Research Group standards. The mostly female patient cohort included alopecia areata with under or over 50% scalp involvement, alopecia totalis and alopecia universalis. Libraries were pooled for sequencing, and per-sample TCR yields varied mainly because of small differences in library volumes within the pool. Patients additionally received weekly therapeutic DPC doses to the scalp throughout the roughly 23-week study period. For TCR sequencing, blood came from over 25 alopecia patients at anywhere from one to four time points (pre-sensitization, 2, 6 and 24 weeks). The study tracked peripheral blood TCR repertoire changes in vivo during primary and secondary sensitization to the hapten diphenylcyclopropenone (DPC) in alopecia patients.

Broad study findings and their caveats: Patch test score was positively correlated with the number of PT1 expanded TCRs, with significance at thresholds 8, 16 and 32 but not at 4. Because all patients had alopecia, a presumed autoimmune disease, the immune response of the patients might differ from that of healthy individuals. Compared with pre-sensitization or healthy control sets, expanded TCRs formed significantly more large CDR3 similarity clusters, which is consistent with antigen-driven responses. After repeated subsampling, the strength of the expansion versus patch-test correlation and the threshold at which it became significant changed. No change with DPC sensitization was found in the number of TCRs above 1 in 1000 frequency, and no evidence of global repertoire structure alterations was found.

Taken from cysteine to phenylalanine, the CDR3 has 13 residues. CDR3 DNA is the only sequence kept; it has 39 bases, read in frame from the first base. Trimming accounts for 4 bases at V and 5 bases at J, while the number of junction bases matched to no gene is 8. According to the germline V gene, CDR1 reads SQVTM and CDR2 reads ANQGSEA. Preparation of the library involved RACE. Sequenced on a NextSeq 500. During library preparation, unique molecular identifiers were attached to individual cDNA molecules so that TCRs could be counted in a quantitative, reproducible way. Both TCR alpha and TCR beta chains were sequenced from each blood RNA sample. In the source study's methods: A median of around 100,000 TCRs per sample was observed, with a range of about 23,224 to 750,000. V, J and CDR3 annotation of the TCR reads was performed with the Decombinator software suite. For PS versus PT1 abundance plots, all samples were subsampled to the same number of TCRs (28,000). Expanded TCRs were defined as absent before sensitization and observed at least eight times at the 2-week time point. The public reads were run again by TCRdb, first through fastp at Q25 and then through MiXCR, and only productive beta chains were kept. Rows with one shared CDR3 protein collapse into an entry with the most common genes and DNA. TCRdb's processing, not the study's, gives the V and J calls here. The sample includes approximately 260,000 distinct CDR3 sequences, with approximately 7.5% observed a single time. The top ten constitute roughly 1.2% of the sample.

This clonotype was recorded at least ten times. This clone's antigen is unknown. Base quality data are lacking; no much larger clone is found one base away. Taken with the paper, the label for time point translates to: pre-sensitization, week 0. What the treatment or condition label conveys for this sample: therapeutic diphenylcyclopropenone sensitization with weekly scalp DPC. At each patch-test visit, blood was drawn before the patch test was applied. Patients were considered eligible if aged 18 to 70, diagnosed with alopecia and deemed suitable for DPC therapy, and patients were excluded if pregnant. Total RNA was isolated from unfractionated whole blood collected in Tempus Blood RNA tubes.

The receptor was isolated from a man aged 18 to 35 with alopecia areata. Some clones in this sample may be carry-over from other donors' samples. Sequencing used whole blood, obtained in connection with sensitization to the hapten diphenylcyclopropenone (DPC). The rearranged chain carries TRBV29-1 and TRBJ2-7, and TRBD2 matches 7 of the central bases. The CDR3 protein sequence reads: CSVGRRAGDEQYF. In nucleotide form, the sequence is TGCAGCGTTGGTCGTAGGGCGGGGGACGAGCAGTACTTC.